The rows below give T cell receptor beta chains drawn from one sample of a study of CD8+CD57+ T cells in acquired aplastic anemia. TCRdb re-analysed the reads in MiXCR, keeping a single row per CDR3 protein. The table lists hundreds of thousands of distinct CDR3 sequences, around 30% of them singletons. Sequencing was carried out using sorted CD4+, CD8+, or CD8+CD57+ T cells (not recorded which) from PBMCs. The receptor source for this set is a human donor with aplastic anemia. Each CDR3 is given with its conserved first and last residue. A D gene is named only where the DNA matches it firmly. Size values are once, few and many counts, or a class for expanded clones, and some rows have none.

13,few,TRBJ1-5,.,TRBV6-1,CASSPSHGQPQHF,TGTGCCAGCAGCCCATCACACGGTCAGCCCCAGCATTTT
14,.,TRBJ1-6,.,TRBV4-1,CASSQGVGISPLHF,TGCGCCAGCAGCCAAGGTGTCGGGATTTCACCCCTCCACTTT
17,.,TRBJ2-1,.,TRBV3-1,CASSAQPLTGSGNEQFF,TGTGCCAGCAGCGCGCAGCCCCTAACGGGATCGGGAAATGAGCAGTTCTTC
14,many,TRBJ2-7,.,TRBV5-5,CASSLGQSNYEQYF,TGTGCCAGCAGCTTGGGACAATCGAACTACGAGCAGTACTTC
14,.,TRBJ2-7,TRBD1,TRBV19,CASSRDRESGEQYF,TGTGCCAGTAGTCGGGACAGGGAGTCTGGCGAGCAGTACTTC
12,many,TRBJ1-5,.,TRBV20-1,CSARAISQPQHF,TGCAGTGCTAGGGCCATAAGCCAGCCCCAGCATTTT
15,many,TRBJ2-7,TRBD1,TRBV9,CASSASGQDAYEQYF,TGTGCCAGCAGCGCCTCGGGACAGGATGCCTACGAGCAGTACTTC
16,many,TRBJ2-7,.,TRBV14,CASSPLGGPTTYEQYF,TGTGCCAGCAGCCCGCTTGGGGGGCCAACAACCTACGAGCAGTACTTC
14,.,TRBJ2-1,.,TRBV27,CASSLNSRDNEQFF,TGTGCCAGCAGTTTAAACTCCAGGGACAATGAGCAGTTCTTC
14,few,TRBJ1-3,.,TRBV25-1,CASSELGPGNTIYF,TGTGCCAGCAGTGAACTAGGACCTGGAAACACCATATATTTT
12,.,TRBJ1-6,.,TRBV25-1,CASGRANSPLHF,TGTGCCAGCGGCAGGGCGAATTCACCCCTCCACTTT
14,.,TRBJ2-7,.,TRBV7-2,CASGSRVGASERYF,TGTGCTAGTGGTTCGCGTGTAGGAGCCTCCGAGCGGTACTTC
15,once,TRBJ2-1,TRBD2,TRBV10-1,CASITGLAGANEQFF,TGCGCCAGCATAACGGGACTAGCGGGAGCAAATGAGCAGTTCTTC
17,many,TRBJ1-3,TRBD1,TRBV6-1,CASSATVQGAGGNTIYF,TGTGCCAGCAGTGCGACTGTACAGGGGGCCGGGGGAAACACCATATATTTT
16,.,TRBJ1-2,.,TRBV6-5,CASSYSPTGGNYGYTF,TGTGCCAGCAGTTACTCGCCGACCGGGGGAAACTATGGCTACACCTTC
15,many,TRBJ1-5,.,TRBV12-3/TRBV12-4,CASSFFGAPDQPQHF,TGTGCCAGCAGTTTCTTCGGGGCTCCAGATCAGCCCCAGCATTTT
15,few,TRBJ2-7,TRBD1,TRBV6-1,CASSERADRVYEQYF,TGTGCCAGCAGTGAACGTGCGGACAGGGTTTACGAGCAGTACTTC
15,.,TRBJ2-7,TRBD1,TRBV6-1,CASNIRDRGSYEQYF,TGTGCCAGCAATATCCGGGACAGGGGTTCCTACGAGCAGTACTTC
12,many,TRBJ2-3,.,TRBV2,CASSAIVDTQYF,TGTGCCAGCAGTGCAATAGTGGATACGCAGTATTTT
15,few,TRBJ1-5,.,TRBV12-3/TRBV12-4,CASSLRGSGNQPQHF,TGTGCCAGCAGTTTAAGGGGGTCGGGCAATCAGCCCCAGCATTTT
15,.,TRBJ1-5,.,TRBV19,CASNVLEGGDQPQHF,TGTGCCAGCAATGTTCTCGAGGGCGGCGATCAGCCCCAGCATTTT
15,many,TRBJ1-5,.,TRBV19,CASIPRDGTNQPQHF,TGTGCCAGTATTCCCCGGGACGGTACTAATCAGCCCCAGCATTTT
12,.,TRBJ2-3,.,TRBV2,CASVDSTDTQYF,TGTGCCAGCGTTGACAGCACAGATACGCAGTATTTT
17,.,TRBJ1-6,.,TRBV7-3,CASSLTGEGGLNSPLHF,TGTGCCAGCAGCTTAACGGGGGAGGGGGGACTTAATTCACCCCTCCACTTT
14,many,TRBJ1-2,.,TRBV9,CASSVDPGTSGYTF,TGTGCCAGCAGCGTAGATCCAGGGACGAGTGGCTACACCTTC
16,many,TRBJ2-7,.,TRBV7-6,CASSSLIQGFWYEQYF,TGTGCCAGCAGCTCCCTAATACAGGGTTTCTGGTACGAGCAGTACTTC
14,many,TRBJ1-1,TRBD1,TRBV14,CASSQGTGKTEAFF,TGTGCCAGCAGCCAAGGGACAGGGAAAACTGAAGCTTTCTTT
15,many,TRBJ2-3,.,TRBV2,CASSVGAVAGDTQYF,TGTGCCAGCAGCGTGGGGGCGGTAGCTGGAGATACGCAGTATTTT
12,.,TRBJ1-6,TRBD1,TRBV24-1,CATSTGVSPLHF,TGTGCCACCAGCACAGGGGTGTCACCCCTCCACTTT
14,many,TRBJ1-6,.,TRBV9,CASSWDGINSPLHF,TGTGCCAGCAGCTGGGACGGGATTAATTCACCCCTCCACTTT
15,.,TRBJ2-5,TRBD2,TRBV10-3,CAINLSGGVGETQYF,TGTGCCATCAACCTTAGCGGGGGGGTGGGGGAGACCCAGTACTTC
13,.,TRBJ2-5,.,TRBV20-1,CSARDTAVETQYF,TGCAGTGCTAGAGATACTGCGGTGGAGACCCAGTACTTC
16,.,TRBJ1-6,.,TRBV27,CASSLTPRGGNSPLHF,TGTGCCAGCAGTTTGACCCCGAGGGGAGGGAATTCACCCCTCCACTTT
15,many,TRBJ1-6,.,TRBV7-8,CASSLGTLGDSPLHF,TGTGCCAGCAGCCTAGGTACTCTAGGGGATTCACCCCTCCACTTT
14,.,TRBJ1-2,TRBD1,TRBV19,CASSLGGTGDGYTF,TGTGCCAGCAGCTTGGGAGGGACAGGGGATGGCTACACCTTC
14,.,TRBJ2-7,.,TRBV20-1,CSARSGLSSYEQYF,TGCAGTGCTAGAAGCGGGTTGAGCTCCTACGAGCAGTACTTC
16,.,TRBJ2-7,TRBD1,TRBV27,CASSLGRGGSSYEQYF,TGTGCCAGCAGTTTAGGTCGAGGGGGCAGCTCCTACGAGCAGTACTTC
14,.,TRBJ1-1,.,TRBV7-6,CASSLSVMNTEASF,TGTGCCAGCAGCCTCTCCGTGATGAACACTGAAGCTTCCTTT
14,.,TRBJ2-7,.,TRBV25-1,CASSPGTGVCEQYF,TGTGCCAGCAGTCCCGGGACGGGAGTCTGCGAGCAGTACTTC
12,.,TRBJ1-1,.,TRBV2,CASAVGNTEAFF,TGTGCCAGCGCCGTGGGGAACACTGAAGCTTTCTTT
19,many,TRBJ2-7,TRBD2,TRBV11-1,CASSYPPGTSGRPTYEQYF,TGTGCCAGCAGCTACCCCCCCGGGACTAGCGGGAGGCCCACCTACGAGCAGTACTTC
15,many,TRBJ2-7,TRBD2,TRBV20-1,CSAPLWEGRTYEQYF,TGCAGTGCTCCCCTCTGGGAGGGACGTACCTACGAGCAGTACTTC